One sample yielded the 14 T cell receptor beta chains listed below, sequenced in a study of OX40 agonist ivuxolimab in advanced cancers. Produced via immunoSEQ multiplex PCR; TCRdb's table is partial and in-frame only. The repertoire holds under 80,000 clones, with about 88% as singletons. Source: CD4+ or CD8+ T cells sorted from blood, taken in a trial of the OX40 agonist ivuxolimab. These receptors came from an adult with an advanced solid tumor such as melanoma, head and neck, liver or kidney cancer.

The rearrangement joins TRBV19 to TRBJ1-3; 9 bases match TRBD1. The CDR3 runs 16 residues. V shed 2 bases and J 2 bases; nucleotides not matched to a gene: 4. The germline gives CDR1 LNHDA, CDR2 SQIVND (reference sequence). The CDR3 here is CASSILTGGTGNTIYF. The DNA of the CDR3 is TGTGCCAGTAGTATACTCACAGGGGGCACTGGAAACACCATATATTTT.

This chain uses TRBV9 with TRBJ1-5; no clear D. The V end lost 1 base, the J end lost 4 bases, and 6 bases lay between the germline ends. Germline assignment: CDR1 SGDLS and CDR2 YYNGEE. The CDR3 consists of 13 residues. The CDR3 DNA reads as TGTGCCAGCAGCGTAACCGGTAATCAGCCCCAGCATTTT. This translates into CASSVTGNQPQHF.

The chain carries TRBV14 and TRBJ2-5; no clear D. The CDR3 has 14 residues. Germline V gene lookup returns CDR1 SGHDN and CDR2 FVKESK. Trimming shortened V by 4 bases and J by 5 bases, and 14 bases separated the two germline ends. In DNA, the CDR3 is TGTGCCAGCAGCCCGCAAAATCGGTGGGAGACCCAGTACTTC. The encoded protein is CASSPQNRWETQYF.

The chain has TRBV6-5 and TRBJ2-5; maybe TRBD2 (6 bases). CDR1 is MNHEY and CDR2 is SVGAGI in the germline V gene. Trimming left V 0 bases short and J 7 bases short, with 18 bases between. CDR3 size: 16 residues. The CDR3 DNA sequence: TGTGCCAGCAGTTACTCAAGCCAGCCCCAGGAGGGGACCCAGTACTTC. Protein product: CASSYSSQPQEGTQYF.

This clone occurred a few times. The V gene is TRBV2, the J gene TRBJ1-5; D gene unclear. CDR3 size: 13 residues. V was pared by 7 bases and J by 6 bases, with 13 bases between. Germline values: CDR1 SNHLY, CDR2 FYNNEI. The CDR3 loop is CASKRAYAQPQHF. The CDR3, as DNA: TGTGCCAGCAAGAGGGCATACGCTCAGCCCCAGCATTTT.

The chain employs TRBV28 and TRBJ1-5, with D possibly being TRBD1 (6 bases). Trimming cost V 10 bases and J 4 bases, with 11 bases left between them. In germline, CDR1 is MDHEN, CDR2 SYDVKM. This CDR3 has 12 residues. The CDR3 is CATQGYNQPQHF. The CDR3 DNA reads as TGTGCCACCCAGGGGTATAATCAGCCCCAGCATTTT.

The chain combines TRBV19 with TRBJ2-2, with D unclear. CDR3 length equals 12 residues. V lost 9 bases and J lost 5, with 10 bases in between. Germline V CDR1 and CDR2: LNHDA, SQIVND (reference sequence). CDR3 residues: CASKRRTGELFF. The CDR3 nucleotides are TGTGCCAGCAAAAGGAGAACCGGGGAGCTGTTTTTT.

V usage is TRBV29-1 and J usage is TRBJ2-1, with D possibly matching TRBD2 (5 bases). Germline V CDR1 and CDR2: SQVTM, ANQGSEA. The V end was cut by 7 bases, the J end by 6 bases, with 16 bases between. The CDR3 has 13 residues. CDR3 sequence (DNA): TGCAGCGCCTCATTGAGCCGGGGCAATGAGCAGTTCTTC. Its translation: CSASLSRGNEQFF.

A single count supports this clone. The chain is built from TRBV11-3 and TRBJ2-5, with a tentative D call TRBD1 (7 bases). Trimming removed 5 bases at V and 2 bases at J, with 12 bases between. Germline lookup yields CDR1 SGHNT and CDR2 YENEEA. CDR3 length: 14 amino acids. In DNA form, the CDR3 reads TGTGCCAGCAGCCGGGGGACAGATCAAGAGACCCAGTACTTC. This translates into CASSRGTDQETQYF.

This sequence joins TRBV10-3 and TRBJ1-5; weak D call: TRBD1 (6 bases). Trimming cost V 8 bases and J 3 bases, with 8 bases left between them. The CDR3 length is 12 residues. CDR1 and CDR2 (germline): ENHRY, SYGVKD. The CDR3 DNA reads as TGTGCCATCCGGGACAACAATCAGCCCCAGCATTTT. This encodes CAIRDNNQPQHF.

The chain links TRBV29-1 to TRBJ2-1, with D perhaps TRBD1 (6 bases). Germline V CDR1 and CDR2: SQVTM, ANQGSEA. V was pared by 7 bases and J by 6 bases, with 16 bases between. The CDR3 is 13 amino acids. The chain's CDR3 is CSAETGYINEQFF. CDR3 DNA: TGCAGCGCAGAGACAGGTTACATCAATGAGCAGTTCTTC.

The chain links TRBV7-2 to TRBJ2-7; weak D call: TRBD2 (5 bases). In germline, CDR1 is SGHTA, CDR2 FQGNSA. The V and J ends lost 1 base and 0 bases respectively, with 7 bases between them. This CDR3 contains 14 residues. The CDR3 DNA reads as TGTGCCAGCAGCTTAGTACGGGGCTCCTACGAGCAGTACTTC. Translated, it gives CASSLVRGSYEQYF.

The chain has TRBV7-9 and TRBJ1-6; maybe TRBD1 (6 bases). The ends were cut back, 3 bases at V and 10 bases at J, with 10 bases in the middle. CDR3 size: 13 residues. Germline-derived CDR1 and CDR2 are SEHNR and FQNEAQ (reference sequence). The CDR3 loop reads CASSFSGDSPLHF. CDR3 bases: TGTGCCAGCAGCTTTTCAGGGGACTCACCCCTCCACTTT.

This chain connects TRBV28 to TRBJ1-2; maybe TRBD1 (6 bases). The CDR3 has 13 residues. Germline V lookup: CDR1 MDHEN, CDR2 SYDVKM. V shed 3 bases and J shed 4 bases, with 9 bases lying between them. The CDR3 DNA follows: TGTGCCAGCAGTTTGGCAGGGGTCTATGGCTACACCTTC. Its translation is CASSLAGVYGYTF.